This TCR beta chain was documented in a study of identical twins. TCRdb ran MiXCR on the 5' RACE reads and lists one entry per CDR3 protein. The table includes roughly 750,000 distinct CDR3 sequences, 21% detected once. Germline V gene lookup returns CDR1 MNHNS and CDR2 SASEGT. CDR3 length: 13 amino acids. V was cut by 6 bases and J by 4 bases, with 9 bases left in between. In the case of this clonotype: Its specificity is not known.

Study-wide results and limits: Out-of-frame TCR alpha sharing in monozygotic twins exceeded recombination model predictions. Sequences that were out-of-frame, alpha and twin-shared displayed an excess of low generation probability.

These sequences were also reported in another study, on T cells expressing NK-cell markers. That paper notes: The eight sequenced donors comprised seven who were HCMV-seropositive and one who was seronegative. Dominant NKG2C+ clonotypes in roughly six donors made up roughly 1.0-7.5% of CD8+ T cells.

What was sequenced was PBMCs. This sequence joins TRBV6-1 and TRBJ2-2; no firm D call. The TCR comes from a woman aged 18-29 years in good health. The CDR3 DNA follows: TGTGCCAGCAGGACCCCAAGCACCGGGGAGCTGTTTTTT. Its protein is CASRTPSTGELFF.